This T cell receptor (beta chain) was sequenced during a study of response to subunit inactivated influenza vaccine. MiXCR, run by TCRdb on the RT-PCR reads, gives a single entry per CDR3 protein. In the table there are about 310,000 distinct CDR3 sequences, 20% to 25% of which are singletons. This specimen was PBMCs from blood, taken about 20 months after vaccination. The sequence came from a man aged 50 to 75 who received an inactivated influenza vaccine.

The CDR3 DNA sequence: TGTGCCAGCAGTACGGGACAGGGCGTTTCGGGCAATCAGCCCCAGCATTTT. This gives the protein CASSTGQGVSGNQPQHF. V gene TRBV6-2 or TRBV6-3 combines with J gene TRBJ1-5; 9 nucleotides match TRBD1. Germline CDR1 and CDR2: MNHEY and SVGEGT. The J segment lost 2 bases and the V segment lost 5 bases, leaving 10 bases of the junction unmatched. The CDR3 contains 17 residues.